The 29 T cell receptor beta chains in this list originate from one sample, sequenced in a study of blood T cell repertoires in COVID-19. Here immunoSEQ multiplex PCR was the method, and the copy in TCRdb shows in-frame clones only, minus some. In the table there are around 200,000 clones, about 83% of which are singletons. Sequencing used peripheral blood. These receptors were collected from a man aged 60 to 69 who had recovered from COVID-19.

The chain employs TRBV5-6 and TRBJ1-3, with TRBD1 matching 7 bases. Looked up from germline, CDR1 is SGHDT and CDR2 is YYEEEE. Unmatched junction bases numbered 7, after V lost 4 bases and J lost 3 bases. This CDR3 is built from 15 residues. The CDR3 here is CASSMQGVLGNTIYF. CDR3 bases: TGTGCCAGCAGCATGCAGGGGGTACTTGGAAACACCATATATTTT.

The chain has TRBV7-9 and TRBJ2-7; tentative D call: TRBD2 (5 bases). Germline V CDR1 and CDR2: SEHNR, FQNEAQ (reference sequence). With 5 bases removed from V and 5 bases from J, the gap between germline ends came to 22 bases. There are 16 residues in the CDR3. CDR3 bases: TGTGCCAGCAGCCCATTTATTACGAGGGATGGAGACGAGCAGTACTTC. This encodes CASSPFITRDGDEQYF. The entire variable domain, with the rest obtained from reference TRBV7-9 and TRBJ2-7, is as follows: DTGVSQNPRHKITKRGQNVTFRCDPISEHNRLYWYRQTLGQGPEFLTYFQNEAQLEKSRLLSDRFSAERPKGSFSTLEIQRTEQGDSAMYLCASSPFITRDGDEQYFGPGTRLTVT.

With regard to this clone: The same CDR3 is also encoded by other DNA sequences in this sample. V usage is TRBV6-6 and J usage is TRBJ1-2, with 7 bases identical to TRBD1. Germline loops: CDR1 MNHNY, CDR2 SVGAGI (reference sequence). J lost 2 bases, V lost 4 bases, and 1 base had no gene match. This CDR3 has 13 amino acids. The CDR3 sequence is CASSSDRNYGYTF. CDR3 DNA sequence: TGTGCCAGCAGTTCGGACAGGAACTATGGCTACACCTTC.

Written as DNA, the CDR3 is TGTGCCAGCAGTTACGACGGACAGGGGGTCTCCGAGCAGTACTTC. It specifies CASSYDGQGVSEQYF. The chain employs TRBV6-6 and TRBJ2-7, with 10 bases that match TRBD1. This CDR3 comprises 15 residues. J gave up 6 bases and V 2 bases, and 7 bases lay outside the gene matches. CDR1 is MNHNY, CDR2 SVGAGI, per germline (reference sequence).

The V call is TRBV7-2, the J call TRBJ1-2; TRBD1 might be the D (6 bases). The CDR3 consists of 17 residues. From germline, CDR1 is SGHTA and CDR2 FQGNSA. V lost 1 base to trimming and J lost 8 bases, with 23 bases between them. Here the CDR3 reads CASSLDARGGGASGYTF. The CDR3 coding sequence is TGTGCCAGCAGCTTAGACGCCAGGGGCGGGGGGGCGAGCGGCTACACCTTC.

The genes are TRBV6-2 or TRBV6-3 and TRBJ1-2; D call uncertain. V lost 5 bases and J 5 bases, leaving 21 bases between the germline ends. Per the germline V gene, CDR1 is MNHEY and CDR2 is SVGEGT. This CDR3 region has 16 residues. CDR3 loop: CASSLFGRARLYGYTF. CDR3 sequence (DNA): TGTGCCAGCAGTCTATTCGGACGGGCAAGACTATATGGCTACACCTTC.

The chain links TRBV7-2 to TRBJ2-5, with D uncertain. Trimming removed 1 base from V and 1 base from J, with 7 bases in between. CDR1 is SGHTA and CDR2 is FQGNSA in the germline V gene. This CDR3 is 14 amino acids long. The CDR3: CASSLVAAQETQYF. In nucleotides, the CDR3 is TGTGCCAGCAGCTTAGTCGCGGCCCAAGAGACCCAGTACTTC.

J is TRBJ1-2 and V is TRBV10-3, with a weak D call TRBD1 (5 bases). This CDR3 contains 14 residues. Trimming took 6 bases from V and 1 from J, leaving 12 bases between them. Germline lookup yields CDR1 ENHRY and CDR2 SYGVKD. The CDR3 DNA sequence: TGTGCCATCAGCAAGGCGGGGGATAACTATGGCTACACCTTC. This gives the protein CAISKAGDNYGYTF.

This clone was seen more than once but under ten times. The chain combines TRBV4-3 with TRBJ1-6; D is unclear. This CDR3 contains 16 residues. V was pared by 0 bases and J by 10 bases, with 16 bases between. Germline CDR1 and CDR2: LGHNA and YSLEER. The CDR3 DNA reads as TGCGCCAGCAGCCAAGATCTGGAGGGAGTAAGATCACCCCTCCACTTT. Residues: CASSQDLEGVRSPLHF.

In this sample, this clone turned up once. The gene calls are TRBV6-2 or TRBV6-3 and TRBJ1-3; tentative D call: TRBD1 (5 bases). V was clipped by 2 bases and J by 3 bases, with 14 bases between them. This CDR3 region has 16 residues. The germline V gene encodes CDR1 MNHEY and CDR2 SVGEGT. The CDR3, as DNA: TGTGCCAGCAGTTACCTCCCGGGGACTATTGGAAACACCATATATTTT. Amino acids: CASSYLPGTIGNTIYF.

The rearrangement links TRBV6-4 to TRBJ2-5; possible D gene TRBD1, 6 bases. The V gene lost 2 bases and the J gene lost 2 bases, with 12 bases spanning the gap. Germline CDR1 and CDR2: MRHNA and SNTAGT. The CDR3 spans 15 residues. In DNA, the CDR3 is TGTGCCAGCAGTGACCCTGACAGGCTACAAGAGACCCAGTACTTC. Translation gives CASSDPDRLQETQYF.

The rearrangement joins TRBV10-3 to TRBJ1-1; 9 positions agree with TRBD1. Germline loops: CDR1 ENHRY, CDR2 SYGVKD. The CDR3 covers 13 residues. With 7 bases clipped from V and 4 bases from J, the junction kept 4 bases outside the gene matches. The CDR3, as DNA: TGTGCCATCAAGAGGACAGGGGTCACTGAAGCTTTCTTT. It translates to CAIKRTGVTEAFF.

V gene TRBV29-1 combines with J gene TRBJ2-1; 12 bases align to TRBD2. Germline CDR1 SQVTM, CDR2 ANQGSEA. The V segment lost 5 bases and the J segment 8 bases; nucleotides outside the gene matches: 10. This CDR3 region has 15 residues. The CDR3 DNA reads TGCAGCGTTCCTAGACTAGCGGGAGAGGGCTATGAGCAGTTCTTC. It yields the protein CSVPRLAGEGYEQFF.

V gene TRBV14 combines with J gene TRBJ1-3; D is uncertain. CDR3 length equals 15 residues. The V end lost 1 base, the J end lost 2 bases, and 9 bases lay between the germline ends. In germline, CDR1 is SGHDN, CDR2 FVKESK. In DNA form, the CDR3 reads TGTGCCAGCAGCCAAGGACACGGGGCTGGAAACACCATATATTTT. Its translation is CASSQGHGAGNTIYF.

This chain uses TRBV10-3 with TRBJ1-1, with D unclear. The CDR3 is 16 amino acids. The V end was cut by 0 bases, the J end by 2 bases, with 13 bases between. Germline CDR1 reads ENHRY; CDR2 reads SYGVKD. In DNA, the CDR3 is TGTGCCATCAGTGAGTCTGGCGCGGGCGGCAACACTGAAGCTTTCTTT. It yields the protein CAISESGAGGNTEAFF.

This clone was detected a few times. The chain couples TRBV19 to TRBJ2-1, with D possibly TRBD2 on 6 matching bases. CDR3 size: 15 residues. Germline values: CDR1 LNHDA, CDR2 SQIVND (reference sequence). V was pared by 6 bases and J by 1 base, with 13 bases between. The CDR3 protein is CASRPTGVSYNEQFF. The CDR3 region has the DNA TGTGCCAGTAGGCCAACGGGGGTGTCCTACAATGAGCAGTTCTTC.

J is TRBJ2-2 and V is TRBV19; weak D call: TRBD2 (5 bases). V was shortened by 5 bases and J by 3 bases, with 13 bases between the two germline ends. CDR3 length equals 15 residues. Germline CDR1 LNHDA, CDR2 SQIVND (reference sequence). The CDR3 sequence is CASSGVEVYTGELFF. In nucleotides, the CDR3 is TGTGCCAGTAGTGGGGTGGAGGTTTACACCGGGGAGCTGTTTTTT.

This clone is a singleton in its sample. This chain uses TRBV4-1 with TRBJ2-1; 7 bases match TRBD1. The V gene end was trimmed by 0 bases and the J gene end by 2 bases; junction bases not matched to a gene: 7. The CDR3 totals 17 residues. The germline V gene has CDR1 MGHRA and CDR2 YSYEKL. The CDR3 bases are TGCGCCAGCAGCCAAGAGGGGGACAGCGCTCCCTACAATGAGCAGTTCTTC. Amino acids: CASSQEGDSAPYNEQFF.

This rearrangement joins TRBV6-1 to TRBJ2-3; 8 nucleotides align to TRBD2. The V segment lost 3 bases and the J segment 4 bases; nucleotides outside the gene matches: 9. The germline V gene has CDR1 MNHNS and CDR2 SASEGT. This CDR3 spans 16 amino acids. The CDR3 DNA reads as TGTGCCAGCAGTGACGGGGGGGGCCCTTCTTCAGATACGCAGTATTTT. It encodes CASSDGGGPSSDTQYF.

In its sample, this clone was seen once. This chain connects TRBV15 to TRBJ2-1; D may be TRBD1 (6 bases). V was trimmed by 10 bases and J by 6 bases, leaving 10 bases between them. Germline V gives CDR1 LNHNV, CDR2 YYDKDF (reference sequence). This CDR3 spans 11 amino acids. The CDR3 nucleotides read TGTGCCAATCAGGGGATCAATGAGCAGTTCTTC. This gives the protein CANQGINEQFF.

The chain recombines TRBV5-8 with TRBJ2-7; TRBD1 matches 7 bases. The CDR3 loop spans 15 amino acids. V shed 0 bases, J shed 3 bases, and the junction held 6 bases outside the gene matches. The germline CDR1 and CDR2 sequences are SGHTS and YDEGEE. The CDR3 protein is CASSLALWDSYEQYF. DNA of the CDR3: TGTGCCAGCAGCTTGGCTCTGTGGGACAGCTACGAGCAGTACTTC.

This chain connects TRBV5-4 to TRBJ2-1; the D gene is possibly TRBD2 (7 bases). V was cut by 7 bases and J by 8 bases, with 22 bases left in between. This CDR3 has 15 amino acids. Looked up from germline, CDR1 is SGHNT and CDR2 is YYREEE (reference sequence). The CDR3 is CASSPQGGGWDEQFF. The CDR3 region has the DNA TGTGCCAGCTCTCCCCAAGGGGGGGGGTGGGATGAGCAGTTCTTC.

The J gene is TRBJ2-3, the V gene TRBV9; no clear D gene. CDR1 is SGDLS and CDR2 is YYNGEE in the germline V gene. CDR3 length: 15 residues. V gave up 0 bases and J gave up 5 bases, with 13 bases separating them. The CDR3, as DNA: TGTGCCAGCAGCGTAGGGCCCGCGGCCCGAGATACGCAGTATTTT. This sequence encodes CASSVGPAARDTQYF.

This chain connects TRBV7-8 to TRBJ2-7; 11 bases agree with TRBD1. Germline loops: CDR1 SGHVS, CDR2 FQNEAQ. The CDR3 runs to 19 residues. V dropped 0 bases and J dropped 0; count of bases not matched to a gene: 10. CDR3 bases: TGTGCCAGCAGCTTAGCGGACAGGGGGCTGCTAGGAGGCTCCTACGAGCAGTACTTC. Translating it yields CASSLADRGLLGGSYEQYF.

This chain connects TRBV3-1 (or the pseudogene TRBV3-2) to TRBJ1-4; D unclear. Trimming took off 4 bases at V and 7 bases at J, with 10 bases between the two ends. CDR1 and CDR2 from the germline V gene are LGHDT and YNNKEL (reference sequence). CDR3 length: 13 amino acids. The CDR3 nucleotides are TGTGCCAGCAGCCTGGGAGGTGGTGAAAAACTGTTTTTT. Its translation is CASSLGGGEKLFF.

CDR3 bases: TGTGCCAGCAGTTACTCTGGGTTAGCGCCTCGAGATACGCAGTATTTT. Translation: CASSYSGLAPRDTQYF. The V call is TRBV6-5, the J call TRBJ2-3, with D perhaps TRBD2 (5 bases). Deletions cut 0 bases from V and 5 bases from J, with 15 bases between. The CDR3 has 16 residues. Germline V gene sequence: CDR1 MNHEY, CDR2 SVGAGI.

J is TRBJ1-2 and V is TRBV9; perhaps TRBD1 as D (5 bases). This CDR3 has 15 amino acids. Germline V gives CDR1 SGDLS, CDR2 YYNGEE. The ends were cut back, 0 bases at V and 4 bases at J, with 13 bases in the middle. The DNA of the CDR3 is TGTGCCAGCAGCGTAGAACGTGACAGACTCTATGGCTACACCTTC. This gives the protein CASSVERDRLYGYTF.

CDR3 region: CASSLAAVSGLGTQYF. DNA for the CDR3: TGTGCCAGCAGCCTCGCGGCAGTTAGCGGCCTCGGGACCCAGTACTTC. The rearrangement joins TRBV5-4 to TRBJ2-5; maybe TRBD2 (6 bases). This CDR3 comprises 16 residues. CDR1 and CDR2 from the germline V gene are SGHNT and YYREEE (reference sequence). V shed 4 bases and J shed 7 bases, with 23 bases lying between them.

The V and J genes are TRBV10-1 and TRBJ2-1; 10 bases fit TRBD2. V gave up 2 bases and J gave up 4 bases; unmatched junction bases: 8. This CDR3 has 17 residues. Germline CDR1 and CDR2: WNHNN and SYGVQD (reference sequence). CDR3 bases: TGCGCCAGCAGTGAGGCCCCTCTAGCGGGAGCTTACAATGAGCAGTTCTTC. Its translation: CASSEAPLAGAYNEQFF.